The T cell receptor beta chain under discussion was sequenced for a study of cytomegalovirus exposure and HLA in healthy donors. Overall study findings and caveats: Certain indistinguishable V segments, among them TRBV6-2 and TRBV6-3, were excluded. Earlier findings revealed that most TCR beta V segments proved productive either about 90% or about 30% of the time. It was reported that TCR beta sequences correctly inferred the HLA-A and HLA-B alleles for most subjects.

The CDR3 totals 14 residues. Germline V gene lookup returns CDR1 SGHNT and CDR2 YYREEE (reference sequence). V gave up 3 bases and J gave up 4 bases; unmatched junction bases: 6. The PCR was carried out with 60 Vbeta primers and 13 Jbeta primers. The method was immunoSEQ multiplex PCR; TCRdb's version includes in-frame clones alone and lacks a portion of them. The sample lists approximately 180,000 clones; roughly 80% were seen once. A remark on this clone: The antigen is not known.

The receptor comes from a woman aged 18-35 years in good health and CMV-seronegative. The chain carries TRBV5-4 and TRBJ2-7; the match to TRBD2 covers 8 bases. The specimen was PBMCs. CDR3 sequence reads: CASSSGLAGYEQYF. The CDR3 nucleotides read TGTGCCAGCAGCTCCGGACTAGCAGGTTACGAGCAGTACTTC. The variable domain in full, completed from reference TRBV5-4 and TRBJ2-7, reads ETGVTQSPTHLIKTRGQQVTLRCSSQSGHNTVSWYQQALGQGPQFIFQYYREEENGRGNFPPRFSGLQFPNYSSELNVNALELDDSALYLCASSSGLAGYEQYFGPGTRLTVT.